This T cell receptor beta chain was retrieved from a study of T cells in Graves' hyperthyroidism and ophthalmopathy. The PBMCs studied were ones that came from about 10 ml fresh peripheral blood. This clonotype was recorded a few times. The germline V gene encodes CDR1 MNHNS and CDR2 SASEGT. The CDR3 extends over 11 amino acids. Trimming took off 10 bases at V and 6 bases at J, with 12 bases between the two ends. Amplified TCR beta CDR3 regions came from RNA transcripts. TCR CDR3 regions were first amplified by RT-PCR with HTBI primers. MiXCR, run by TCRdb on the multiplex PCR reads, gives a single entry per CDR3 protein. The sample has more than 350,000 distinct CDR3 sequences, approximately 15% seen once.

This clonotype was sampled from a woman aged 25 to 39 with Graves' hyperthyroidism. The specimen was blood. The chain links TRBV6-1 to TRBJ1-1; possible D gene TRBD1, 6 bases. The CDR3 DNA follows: TGTGCCACTCGGGGGGCCTCTGAAGCTTTCTTT. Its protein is CATRGASEAFF.